The 32 T cell receptor beta chains in this list originate from one sample, sequenced in a study of cytomegalovirus exposure and HLA in healthy donors. Primers: 60 Vbeta forward and 13 Jbeta reverse. Assay used: immunoSEQ multiplex PCR; TCRdb lists only in-frame clones, some missing. The sample includes under 200,000 clones, about three quarters of them seen just once. The sequencing sample was made of PBMCs. The receptors were sampled from a woman in her 30s in good health and CMV-seronegative.

The gene calls are TRBV10-3 and TRBJ2-7; 8 bases are shared with TRBD1. The CDR3 consists of 14 residues. The junction had 11 bases not matched to a gene; V was cut back by 10 bases and J by 3 bases. Germline CDR1 and CDR2: ENHRY and SYGVKD. The CDR3 coding sequence is TGTGCCAGCCGGCTACAGGGGGGCAACTACGAGCAGTACTTC. It is translated as CASRLQGGNYEQYF.

The chain combines TRBV6-5 with TRBJ2-2; unclear D gene. Trimming shortened V by 3 bases and J by 4 bases, and 9 bases separated the two germline ends. Germline CDR1 and CDR2: MNHEY and SVGAGI. The CDR3 has 14 amino acids. CDR3 sequence reads: CASSYSYLTGELFF. The CDR3 DNA reads as TGTGCCAGCAGTTATTCCTATCTCACCGGGGAGCTGTTTTTT.

The genes are TRBV5-4 and TRBJ1-2; maybe TRBD1 (6 bases). Per the germline V gene, CDR1 is SGHNT and CDR2 is YYREEE (reference sequence). This CDR3 comprises 14 residues. With 2 bases removed from V and 3 bases from J, the gap between germline ends came to 11 bases. The CDR3 DNA reads as TGTGCCAGCAGCTTTGCTGGACAGTACTATGGCTACACCTTC. It translates to CASSFAGQYYGYTF. Full variable domain (rest looked up from reference TRBV5-4 and TRBJ1-2): ETGVTQSPTHLIKTRGQQVTLRCSSQSGHNTVSWYQQALGQGPQFIFQYYREEENGRGNFPPRFSGLQFPNYSSELNVNALELDDSALYLCASSFAGQYYGYTFGSGTRLTVV.

V gene TRBV19 combines with J gene TRBJ1-5; TRBD1 aligns across 10 bases. The CDR3 contains 17 residues. The V segment lost 6 bases and the J segment 0 bases; nucleotides outside the gene matches: 8. The germline V gene has CDR1 LNHDA and CDR2 SQIVND (reference sequence). CDR3 nucleotides: TGTGCCAGTAGGGCCGGGACAGGGGCATATAGCAATCAGCCCCAGCATTTT. Translated: CASRAGTGAYSNQPQHF.

The chain is built from TRBV29-1 and TRBJ2-5, with a weak D call TRBD1 (5 bases). The last part of the DNA fits TRBJ2-7 better; the J call may be wrong. Germline CDR1 is SQVTM and CDR2 is ANQGSEA. The CDR3 has 14 amino acids. The CDR3 DNA reads as TGCAGCGTTGAAGACCTGGGGCGAAGGAACGAGCAGTACTTC. Translated, it gives CSVEDLGRRNEQYF.

This chain connects TRBV7-7 to TRBJ2-5; a weak D match, TRBD2 (7 bases). The CDR3 extends over 16 amino acids. The V gene's germline CDR1 is SSHAT and CDR2 FNYEAQ (reference sequence). Trimming left V 1 base short and J 4 bases short, with 16 bases between. The CDR3 nucleotides read TGTGCCAGCAGCTTAGTTGGGGGGGCTTTTGGAGAGACCCAGTACTTC. It is translated as CASSLVGGAFGETQYF.

The chain is built from TRBV2 and TRBJ2-7; 8 nucleotides line up with TRBD1. The CDR3 is 14 residues long. CDR1 SNHLY and CDR2 FYNNEI come from the germline V gene. Losses at the gene ends were 8 bases for V and 1 base for J; bases not matched to a gene: 7. CDR3 loop: CASQSQGASYEQYF. In DNA, the CDR3 is TGTGCCAGCCAGTCCCAGGGGGCTTCCTACGAGCAGTACTTC.

This chain joins TRBV2 and TRBJ2-1; 8 bases align to TRBD2. This CDR3 region has 13 residues. Germline CDR1 and CDR2: SNHLY and FYNNEI. With V trimmed by 9 bases and J by 5 bases, 6 bases remained unmatched. The CDR3: CARSGLGNNEQFF. CDR3 bases: TGTGCCAGATCGGGACTAGGGAACAATGAGCAGTTCTTC.

A remark on this clone: The sample contains more than one DNA sequence encoding this CDR3. V usage is TRBV19 and J usage is TRBJ1-1, with D unresolved. CDR1 LNHDA and CDR2 SQIVND come from the germline V gene (reference sequence). This CDR3 is 14 amino acids long. V lost 1 base, J lost 2 bases, and 8 bases lay in between. CDR3 amino acids: CASSIGRGNTEAFF. The CDR3 DNA follows: TGTGCCAGTAGTATAGGGAGAGGAAACACTGAAGCTTTCTTT. The full variable domain, with the rest looked up from reference TRBV19 and TRBJ1-1, is DGGITQSPKYLFRKEGQNVTLSCEQNLNHDAMYWYRQDPGQGLRLIYYSQIVNDFQKGDIAEGYSVSREKKESFPLTVTSAQKNPTAFYLCASSIGRGNTEAFFGQGTRLTVV.

This chain connects TRBV25-1 to TRBJ1-1, with D hard to call. Between the trimmed V and J ends, which lost 4 bases and 5 bases, there was a span of 11 bases. In germline, CDR1 is MGHDK, CDR2 SYGVNS. This CDR3 is built from 13 residues. The CDR3 reads CASSVFAGTEAFF. For the CDR3, the DNA is TGTGCCAGCAGTGTATTTGCGGGGACTGAAGCTTTCTTT.

This sequence joins TRBV6-1 and TRBJ2-1; TRBD2 agrees at 15 bases. Germline values: CDR1 MNHNS, CDR2 SASEGT. After removal of 1 base from V and 4 bases from J, the junction contained 11 bases not matched to a gene. This CDR3 has 20 residues. The CDR3 loop reads CASSEGPGLAGGDPYNEQFF. The CDR3 DNA sequence: TGTGCCAGCAGTGAAGGACCGGGACTAGCGGGGGGAGATCCATACAATGAGCAGTTCTTC.

The chain carries TRBV7-8 and TRBJ1-4, with a possible D match to TRBD1 (5 bases). Germline values: CDR1 SGHVS, CDR2 FQNEAQ. The CDR3 length is 16 residues. V lost 0 bases and J lost 4, with 12 bases in between. The chain's CDR3 is CASSLAKTARNEKLFF. DNA of the CDR3: TGTGCCAGCAGCTTAGCAAAGACAGCCCGTAATGAAAAACTGTTTTTT.

V usage is TRBV5-1 and J usage is TRBJ2-2; TRBD2 matches at 12 bases. CDR1 and CDR2 from the germline V gene are SGHRS and YFSETQ. The ends lost 3 bases at V and 6 bases at J; junction bases unmatched: 0. The CDR3 extends over 14 amino acids. The CDR3 bases are TGCGCCAGCAGCTGGACTAGCGGGGCCGGGGAGCTGTTTTTT. Protein: CASSWTSGAGELFF. Full variable domain (rest looked up from reference TRBV5-1 and TRBJ2-2): KAGVTQTPRYLIKTRGQQVTLSCSPISGHRSVSWYQQTPGQGLQFLFEYFSETQRNKGNFPGRFSGRQFSNSRSEMNVSTLELGDSALYLCASSWTSGAGELFFGEGSRLTVL.

The J gene is TRBJ2-4, the V gene TRBV29-1, with 10 nucleotides matching TRBD2. Germline CDR1 reads SQVTM; CDR2 reads ANQGSEA. V lost 7 bases to trimming and J lost 1 base; unmatched junction nucleotides: 13. The CDR3 has 17 amino acids. CDR3 region: CSALQRGGNQAKNIQYF. CDR3 in DNA: TGCAGCGCCTTACAGCGGGGGGGAAACCAGGCCAAAAACATTCAGTACTTC.

The chain carries TRBV5-4 and TRBJ2-1; tentative D call: TRBD1 (5 bases). Germline V gene sequence: CDR1 SGHNT, CDR2 YYREEE (reference sequence). V dropped 1 base and J dropped 4 bases, with 6 bases sitting between them. The CDR3 consists of 13 residues. This chain's CDR3 is CASSLQGYNEQFF. DNA of the CDR3: TGTGCCAGCAGCTTGCAGGGTTACAATGAGCAGTTCTTC.

The rearrangement links TRBV29-1 to TRBJ1-1, with D unresolved. Trimming pared 6 bases from V and 1 base from J, leaving 15 bases between. The CDR3 sequence is 14 residues long. Per the germline V gene, CDR1 is SQVTM and CDR2 is ANQGSEA. CDR3 sequence reads: CSVDNRVSNTEAFF. The CDR3 region has the DNA TGCAGCGTGGATAACCGGGTCTCGAACACTGAAGCTTTCTTT.

This chain connects TRBV7-9 to TRBJ1-6, with 11 bases matching TRBD1. The V segment lost 5 bases and the J segment 9 bases; nucleotides outside the gene matches: 3. The CDR3 is 14 amino acids. Germline-derived CDR1 and CDR2 are SEHNR and FQNEAQ (reference sequence). This chain's CDR3 is CASSTGQGGSPLHF. In DNA form, the CDR3 reads TGTGCCAGCAGCACGGGACAGGGGGGTTCACCCCTCCACTTT.

The chain links TRBV6-1 to TRBJ2-5; weak D call: TRBD1 (6 bases). The J call is in doubt because the DNA end fits TRBJ2-7 better. There are 14 residues in the CDR3. CDR1 and CDR2 from the germline V gene are MNHNS and SASEGT. In DNA form, the CDR3 reads TGTGCCAGCAGTGAAGCGCTAAACAGGGCCGAGCAGTACTTC. Encoded protein: CASSEALNRAEQYF.

V usage is TRBV19 and J usage is TRBJ2-3; 8 bases are a match to TRBD2. Germline V gene lookup returns CDR1 LNHDA and CDR2 SQIVND (reference sequence). The CDR3 extends over 15 amino acids. J lost 6 bases, V lost 6 bases, and 11 bases had no gene match. CDR3 nucleotides: TGTGCCAGTAGGACCGGTAGCGGGGCCAGGGATACGCAGTATTTT. Amino acids: CASRTGSGARDTQYF.

The V gene is TRBV28, the J gene TRBJ2-7, with a tentative D call TRBD2 (5 bases). Germline V CDR1 and CDR2: MDHEN, SYDVKM. The CDR3 spans 15 residues. Trimming removed 3 bases from V and 6 bases from J, with 18 bases in between. As DNA, the CDR3 is TGTGCCAGCAGTTTCCAAGGGAGAGAGGGAACCGAGCAGTACTTC. Translation gives CASSFQGREGTEQYF.

The rearrangement joins TRBV19 to TRBJ2-2, with 7 bases identical to TRBD2. Germline V gene sequence: CDR1 LNHDA, CDR2 SQIVND (reference sequence). The CDR3 sequence is 16 residues long. With 3 bases clipped from V and 7 bases from J, the junction kept 11 bases outside the gene matches. CDR3 in DNA: TGTGCCAGTAGTATGGTGGGCGGGGGAACGTACGGGGAGCTGTTTTTT. This gives the protein CASSMVGGGTYGELFF.

The CDR3 loop is CASSPGQGHGELFF. In DNA form, the CDR3 reads TGTGCCAGCAGCCCAGGACAGGGACACGGGGAGCTGTTTTTT. The V gene is TRBV7-9, the J gene TRBJ2-2, with 8 nucleotides matching TRBD1. V lost 5 bases and J lost 7; bases outside the gene matches: 6. This CDR3 is 14 amino acids long. Per germline, CDR1 SEHNR and CDR2 FQNEAQ (reference sequence).

For the CDR3, the DNA is TGTGCCAGCAGTGAATTAGGAGCGGCTAATGAAAAACTGTTTTTT. Translation gives CASSELGAANEKLFF. This sequence joins TRBV25-1 and TRBJ1-4; unclear D gene. V lost 1 base to trimming and J lost 3 bases, with 9 bases between them. The CDR3 is made up of 15 amino acids. Germline V gene sequence: CDR1 MGHDK, CDR2 SYGVNS.

This chain joins TRBV23-1 and TRBJ1-5; D is undetermined. TRBV23-1 is recorded as an ORF, its role being uncertain. The CDR3 contains 15 residues. V dropped 3 bases and J dropped 5 bases, with 14 bases sitting between them. In DNA, the CDR3 is TGCGCCAGCAGTCATAAGAGGCCGGTAGATCAGCCCCAGCATTTT. Translating it yields CASSHKRPVDQPQHF.

V usage is TRBV7-6 and J usage is TRBJ1-3, with D unresolved. There are 14 residues in the CDR3. The germline V gene has CDR1 SGHVS and CDR2 FNYEAQ. The V gene lost 1 base and the J gene lost 8 bases, with 12 bases spanning the gap. In nucleotides, the CDR3 is TGTGCCAGCAGCTTAGGACTTCACGGGGACACCATATATTTT. Protein sequence: CASSLGLHGDTIYF.

V usage is TRBV6-6 and J usage is TRBJ1-6; 7 nucleotides line up with TRBD1. Germline V gives CDR1 MNHNY, CDR2 SVGAGI (reference sequence). Trimming took 2 bases from V and 7 from J; bases not matched to a gene: 5. The CDR3 extends over 15 amino acids. CDR3 in amino acids: CASSYEDRVNSPLHF. Written as DNA, the CDR3 is TGTGCCAGCAGTTACGAAGACAGGGTCAATTCACCCCTCCACTTT.

The rearrangement links TRBV7-9 to TRBJ1-1; the match to TRBD1 covers 7 bases. The V and J ends lost 6 bases and 5 bases, in that order; junction bases with no gene match: 12. Germline CDR1 is SEHNR and CDR2 is FQNEAQ (reference sequence). This CDR3 region has 15 residues. CDR3 sequence: CASSLVQGKETEAFF. The CDR3, as DNA: TGTGCCAGCAGTCTCGTACAGGGGAAGGAGACTGAAGCTTTCTTT.

This clone was observed a few times. The chain combines TRBV2 with TRBJ2-1; 9 nucleotides align to TRBD2. Trimming cost V 3 bases and J 2 bases; bases outside gene matches: 2. This CDR3 comprises 15 residues. Germline V gives CDR1 SNHLY, CDR2 FYNNEI. The CDR3: CASSEQRGAYNEQFF. DNA for the CDR3: TGTGCCAGCAGTGAGCAGCGGGGGGCCTACAATGAGCAGTTCTTC.

The chain links TRBV25-1 to TRBJ2-6; 8 bases match TRBD1. CDR1 MGHDK and CDR2 SYGVNS come from the germline V gene. J was trimmed by 4 bases and V by 7 bases; bases with no gene match: 6. The CDR3 sequence is 15 residues long. The DNA of the CDR3 is TGTGCCAGCACTGGACAGGGTAAAGGGGCCAACGTCCTGACTTTC. Translated: CASTGQGKGANVLTF.

The rearrangement joins TRBV13 to TRBJ2-2; 7 bases match TRBD1. J was trimmed by 1 base and V by 5 bases; bases with no gene match: 4. This CDR3 has 15 amino acids. The germline CDR1 and CDR2 sequences are PRHDT and FYEKMQ (reference sequence). The CDR3 DNA sequence: TGTGCCAGCAGCAAGGGACAGTGGAACACCGGGGAGCTGTTTTTT. Amino acid sequence: CASSKGQWNTGELFF.

The V gene is TRBV5-1, the J gene TRBJ1-4; maybe TRBD1 (5 bases). Germline CDR1 reads SGHRS; CDR2 reads YFSETQ. The CDR3 length is 14 residues. V was clipped by 1 base and J by 7 bases, with 11 bases between them. This CDR3 reads CASSLTGASEKLFF. CDR3 coding DNA: TGCGCCAGCAGCTTGACAGGAGCGAGTGAAAAACTGTTTTTT. Based on the CDR3 plus reference TRBV5-1 and TRBJ1-4, the full variable domain is KAGVTQTPRYLIKTRGQQVTLSCSPISGHRSVSWYQQTPGQGLQFLFEYFSETQRNKGNFPGRFSGRQFSNSRSEMNVSTLELGDSALYLCASSLTGASEKLFFGSGTQLSVL.

The rearrangement uses TRBV9 and TRBJ2-1; possibly TRBD2 for D (7 bases). Trimming stripped 2 bases from V and 0 bases from J, with 12 bases between. Germline CDR1 and CDR2: SGDLS and YYNGEE. This CDR3 has 16 amino acids. The DNA for the CDR3 is TGTGCCAGCAGCGTTGCGGGGGCGAGCTCCTACAATGAGCAGTTCTTC. Its translation is CASSVAGASSYNEQFF.